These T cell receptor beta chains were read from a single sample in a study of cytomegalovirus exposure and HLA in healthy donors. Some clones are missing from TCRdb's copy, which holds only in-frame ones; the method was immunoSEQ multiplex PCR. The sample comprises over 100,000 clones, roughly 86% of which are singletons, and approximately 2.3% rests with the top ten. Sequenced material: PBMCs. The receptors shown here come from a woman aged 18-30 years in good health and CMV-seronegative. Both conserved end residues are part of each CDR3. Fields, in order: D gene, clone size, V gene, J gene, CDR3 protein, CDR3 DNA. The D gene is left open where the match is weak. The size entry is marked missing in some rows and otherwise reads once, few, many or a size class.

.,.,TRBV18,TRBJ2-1,CASSPQGHRIDNEQFF,TGTGCCAGCTCACCACAGGGTCACAGGATAGACAATGAGCAGTTCTTC
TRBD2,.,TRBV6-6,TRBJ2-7,CASSVQRERGYEQYF,TGTGCCAGCAGTGTACAGCGGGAGAGAGGCTACGAGCAGTACTTC
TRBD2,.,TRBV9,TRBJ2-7,CASSVGGGTDEQYF,TGTGCCAGCAGCGTAGGGGGGGGGACCGACGAGCAGTACTTC
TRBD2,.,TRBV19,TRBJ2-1,CASSPPRRGGTNEQFF,TGTGCCAGTAGTCCCCCCAGGCGGGGGGGGACCAATGAGCAGTTCTTC
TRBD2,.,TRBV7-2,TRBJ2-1,CASSLGTSGRSGNNEQFF,TGTGCCAGCAGCCTCGGGACTAGCGGGAGGAGTGGGAACAATGAGCAGTTCTTC
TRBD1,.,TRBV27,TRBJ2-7,CASSHDPGQRTYEQYF,TGTGCCAGCAGTCACGACCCGGGACAGCGGACCTACGAGCAGTACTTC
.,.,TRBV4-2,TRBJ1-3,CASSQNPRSTGNTIYF,TGTGCCAGCAGCCAAAACCCCAGGTCGACTGGAAACACCATATATTTT
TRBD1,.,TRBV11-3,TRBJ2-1,CASSLGQGTNEQFF,TGTGCCAGCAGCTTAGGACAGGGTACCAATGAGCAGTTCTTC
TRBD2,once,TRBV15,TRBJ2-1,CATMGKAGGLGYNEQFF,TGTGCCACCATGGGGAAGGCGGGAGGACTAGGGTACAATGAGCAGTTCTTC
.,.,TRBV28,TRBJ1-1,CASSLGGGLAEAFF,TGTGCCAGCAGTTTAGGCGGGGGCTTGGCTGAAGCTTTCTTT
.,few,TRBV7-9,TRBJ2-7,CASSPGHGPYEQYF,TGTGCCAGCAGCCCCGGACACGGACCCTACGAGCAGTACTTC
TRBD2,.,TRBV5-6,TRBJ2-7,CASSPGLHYEQYF,TGTGCCAGCAGCCCGGGACTACACTACGAGCAGTACTTC
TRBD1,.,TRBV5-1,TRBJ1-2,CASTPRVDRGPLTMRGYTF,TGCGCCAGCACCCCGAGGGTGGACAGGGGGCCCCTTACGATGCGGGGCTACACCTTC
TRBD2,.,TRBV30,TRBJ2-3,CAWSGPSRGGAFRSTDTQYF,TGTGCCTGGAGTGGACCCTCCCGCGGGGGGGCCTTTCGTAGCACAGATACGCAGTATTTT
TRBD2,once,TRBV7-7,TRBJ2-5,CASSRGAGGQETQYF,TGTGCCAGCAGCCGTGGGGCGGGGGGTCAAGAGACCCAGTACTTC
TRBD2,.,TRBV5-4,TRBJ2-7,CASRLAGDTYEQYF,TGTGCCAGCAGGCTAGCGGGGGATACATACGAGCAGTACTTC
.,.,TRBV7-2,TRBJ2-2,CASSLQVAGELFF,TGTGCCAGCAGCCTTCAGGTCGCCGGGGAGCTGTTTTTT
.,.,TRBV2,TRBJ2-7,CASSEAQVSPTEQYF,TGTGCCAGCAGTGAAGCGCAAGTCTCCCCTACCGAGCAGTACTTC
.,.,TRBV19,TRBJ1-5,CASSIGRGSNQPQHF,TGTGCCAGTAGTATCGGCAGGGGTAGCAATCAGCCCCAGCATTTT
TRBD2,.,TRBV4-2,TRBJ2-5,CASSQGTSAPQETQYF,TGTGCCAGCAGCCAGGGCACTAGCGCCCCCCAAGAGACCCAGTACTTC
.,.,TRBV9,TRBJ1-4,CASSAGGNEKLFF,TGTGCCAGCAGCGCGGGGGGAAACGAAAAACTGTTTTTT
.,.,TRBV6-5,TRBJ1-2,CASRSPELGYGYTF,TGTGCCAGCCGAAGCCCGGAGCTTGGCTATGGCTACACCTTC
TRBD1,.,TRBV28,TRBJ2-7,CASSSPPTGRYEQYF,TGTGCCAGCTCTAGTCCCCCGACAGGGCGCTACGAGCAGTACTTC
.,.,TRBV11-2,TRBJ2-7,CASSLGLTWGETYEQYF,TGTGCCAGCAGCTTAGGGTTGACTTGGGGGGAGACCTACGAGCAGTACTTC
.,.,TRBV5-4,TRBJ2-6,CASSVGHISGANVLTF,TGTGCCAGCAGCGTAGGACACATCTCTGGGGCCAACGTCCTGACTTTC
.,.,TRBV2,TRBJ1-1,CASSPSGVNTEAFF,TGTGCCAGCAGCCCGAGCGGGGTGAACACTGAAGCTTTCTTT
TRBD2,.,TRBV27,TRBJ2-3,CASNIWAGGPVAFTDTQYF,TGTGCCAGCAATATTTGGGCGGGAGGGCCGGTCGCGTTCACAGATACGCAGTATTTT
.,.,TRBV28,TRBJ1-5,CASSTSRVPQHF,TGTGCCAGCAGTACGAGTCGAGTGCCCCAGCATTTT
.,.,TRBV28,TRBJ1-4,CASSLISGGWGEKLFF,TGTGCCAGCAGTTTAATATCGGGAGGATGGGGTGAAAAACTGTTTTTT
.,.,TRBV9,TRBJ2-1,CASSAAVSSYNEQFF,TGTGCCAGCAGCGCAGCGGTTAGCTCCTACAATGAGCAGTTCTTC
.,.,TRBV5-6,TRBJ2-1,CASSFEEYNEQFF,TGTGCCAGCAGCTTCGAGGAATACAATGAGCAGTTCTTC
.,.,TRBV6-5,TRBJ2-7,CASKQGEIYEQYF,TGTGCCAGCAAACAGGGTGAAATCTACGAGCAGTACTTC
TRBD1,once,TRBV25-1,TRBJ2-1,CASSGPGQSNEQFF,TGTGCCAGCAGTGGACCGGGACAGAGTAATGAGCAGTTCTTC
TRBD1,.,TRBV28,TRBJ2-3,CASSFGQGSTDTQYF,TGTGCCAGCAGTTTTGGACAGGGTAGCACAGATACGCAGTATTTT
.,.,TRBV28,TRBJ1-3,CASSPVLASGNTIYF,TGTGCCAGCAGTCCCGTTTTAGCCTCTGGAAACACCATATATTTT
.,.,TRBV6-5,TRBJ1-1,CASTLGEGLNTEAFF,TGTGCCAGCACCCTAGGGGAAGGATTGAACACTGAAGCTTTCTTT
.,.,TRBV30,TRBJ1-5,CAWSPGSLYQPQHF,TGTGCCTGGAGCCCGGGGTCCCTATATCAGCCCCAGCATTTT
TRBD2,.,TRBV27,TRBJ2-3,CASSLARGGRTDTQYF,TGTGCCAGCAGTTTAGCGCGGGGGGGCCGGACAGATACGCAGTATTTT
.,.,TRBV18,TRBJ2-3,CASSPQEASGDTQYF,TGTGCCAGCTCACCACAGGAGGCGTCGGGTGATACGCAGTATTTT
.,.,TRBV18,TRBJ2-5,CASSPGQGETQYF,TGTGCCAGCTCACCAGGGCAGGGAGAGACCCAGTACTTC
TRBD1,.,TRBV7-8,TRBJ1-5,CASSIGGSRAQPQHF,TGTGCCAGCAGCATAGGGGGCTCGCGCGCCCAGCCCCAGCATTTT
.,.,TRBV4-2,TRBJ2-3,CASSHLADPSTDTQYF,TGTGCCAGCAGCCACCTGGCGGATCCTAGCACAGATACGCAGTATTTT
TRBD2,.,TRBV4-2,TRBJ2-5,CASSQDLTSGQETQYF,TGTGCCAGCAGCCAAGATCTCACTAGCGGTCAAGAGACCCAGTACTTC
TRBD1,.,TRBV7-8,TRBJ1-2,CASSLVGQGLLYGYTF,TGTGCCAGCAGCTTAGTTGGACAGGGCCTCCTCTATGGCTACACCTTC
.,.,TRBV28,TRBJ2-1,CASSLYDRPNEQFF,TGTGCCAGCAGCCTTTATGACAGGCCCAATGAGCAGTTCTTC
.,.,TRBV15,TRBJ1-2,CATSGTGYGYTF,TGTGCCACCAGCGGAACAGGGTACGGCTACACCTTC
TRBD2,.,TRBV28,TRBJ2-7,CASSHPREGRSYEQYF,TGTGCCAGCAGCCACCCGAGGGAGGGCCGCTCGTACGAGCAGTACTTC
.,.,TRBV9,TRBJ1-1,CASSVEAANTEAFF,TGTGCCAGCAGCGTAGAAGCGGCAAACACTGAAGCTTTCTTT
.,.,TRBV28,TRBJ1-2,CASSFNRNYGYTF,TGTGCCAGCAGTTTCAACAGGAACTATGGCTACACCTTC
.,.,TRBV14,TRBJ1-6,CASSLAQGSYNSPLHF,TGTGCCAGCAGCCTAGCTCAGGGCTCCTATAATTCACCCCTCCACTTT
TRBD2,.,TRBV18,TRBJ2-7,CASSPRPPRGGDEQYF,TGTGCCAGCTCACCACGTCCTCCCCGGGGGGGGGACGAGCAGTACTTC
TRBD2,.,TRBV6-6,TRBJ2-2,CASSGQLAEYGELFF,TGTGCCAGCAGTGGCCAACTAGCGGAGTACGGGGAGCTGTTTTTT
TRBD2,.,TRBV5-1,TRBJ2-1,CPRRRGVGFEQFF,TGCCCGCGGAGACGGGGGGTAGGTTTTGAGCAGTTCTTC